This T cell receptor (beta chain) comes out of a study of Ad26.COV2.S vaccination and SARS-CoV-2 variants. Clones were sequenced by immunoSEQ multiplex PCR, and TCRdb holds only the in-frame ones, with some missing. The table shows fewer than 600,000 clones, with roughly nine tenths occurring only once. The treatment was: about 20 received Ad26.COV2.S at low or high dose, single or two shots; 5 received placebo; per-sample allocation not given. Sample collection was performed on day 63 after the first vaccine or placebo injection. Recruitment in Boston yielded a donor of adult age, 18-55 years. Germline V lookup: CDR1 SEHNR, CDR2 FQNEAQ (reference sequence). The J segment lost 9 bases and the V segment lost 6 bases, leaving 5 bases of the junction unmatched. The CDR3 is made up of 12 amino acids.

Here the sequenced sample was peripheral blood, taken in a trial of Ad26.COV2.S vaccine versus placebo. This chain links TRBV7-9 with TRBJ2-1; 7 bases agree with TRBD2. This clonotype was obtained from a person aged 18-60 years who received the Ad26.COV2.S COVID-19 vaccine or a placebo. CDR3 in DNA: TGTGCCAGCAGTCCGACTAGCTCTGAGCAGTTCTTC. Its protein product is CASSPTSSEQFF.